This TCR beta chain appears in the sequencing data of a study of regulatory T cells in long-lasting Graves disease. The study's findings and limits: The small sample size may have reduced accuracy. Persistent patients shared 2,500 to 3,000 public clonotypes among themselves. Newly diagnosed patients shared fewer, at roughly 1,000.

The count of this clonotype is one. Its target is unknown. V shed 0 bases and J shed 0 bases, with 9 bases lying between them. The germline V gene has CDR1 GTSNPN and CDR2 SVGIG (reference sequence). This CDR3 comprises 14 residues. Time point described: persistent/refractory GD, antithyroid drugs over 5 years with positive TRAb. PBMCs were the source of the RNA used for TCR sequencing. Library construction for TCR beta used iRepertoire HTBI primers and Arm-PCR of CDR3 regions. TCRdb reprocessed the multiplex PCR reads via MiXCR and lists one record per CDR3 protein. Counted here are approximately 290,000 distinct CDR3 sequences, 22% occurring once; the ten biggest clones make up about 61%.

The sample here was peripheral blood mononuclear cells (PBMCs), taken when the disease was refractory, from a patient treated with antithyroid drugs. The J gene is TRBJ2-7, the V gene TRBV30, with D hard to call. This sequence originates from a female donor with Graves disease. The CDR3 reads CAWSVVESSYEQYF. CDR3 coding DNA: TGTGCCTGGAGTGTAGTGGAGAGCTCCTACGAGCAGTACTTC. Based on the CDR3 plus reference TRBV30 and TRBJ2-7, the full variable domain is SQTIHQWPATLVQPVGSPLSLECTVEGTSNPNLYWYRQAAGRGLQLLFYSVGIGQISSEVPQNLSASRPQDRQFILSSKKLLLSDSGFYLCAWSVVESSYEQYFGPGTRLTVT.